These 11 T cell receptor beta chains came from one sample sequenced in a study of technical replicates of blood from a few donors. Sequenced by immunoSEQ multiplex PCR; TCRdb stores in-frame clones only, minus some. Of about 66,000 clones detected, over 75% appear once; the ten largest clones hold approximately 4.5%. Specimen: PBMCs. The receptors originated from a human donor in good health. Some clones in this sample may be carry-over from other donors' samples.

This chain connects TRBV4-3 to TRBJ1-3; no clear D. CDR1 and CDR2 (germline): LGHNA, YSLEER. Deletions cut 1 base from V and 9 bases from J, with 10 bases between. CDR3 length: 13 residues. CDR3 protein: CASSQVLQATIYF. For the CDR3, the DNA is TGCGCCAGCAGCCAAGTCCTGCAGGCCACCATATATTTT.

V is TRBV5-4 and J is TRBJ2-7, with D perhaps matching TRBD2 (6 bases). The CDR3 is 12 residues long. The V end lost 2 bases, the J end lost 5 bases, and 8 bases lay between the germline ends. Germline-derived CDR1 and CDR2 are SGHNT and YYREEE (reference sequence). CDR3 in DNA: TGTGCCAGCAGCTTCTGGAGGGACGAGCAGTACTTC. Protein sequence: CASSFWRDEQYF.

The chain has TRBV6-1 and TRBJ1-1, with a possible D match to TRBD1 (6 bases). Trimming cost V 4 bases and J 4 bases, with 10 bases left between them. This CDR3 is built from 13 residues. Per the germline V gene, CDR1 is MNHNS and CDR2 is SASEGT. CDR3 amino acids: CASSVRGGTEAFF. The CDR3 nucleotides read TGTGCCAGCAGTGTGAGGGGGGGCACTGAAGCTTTCTTT.

This chain links TRBV13 with TRBJ2-5; weak D call: TRBD2 (6 bases). The V end was cut by 5 bases, the J end by 1 base, with 20 bases between. CDR1 and CDR2 (germline): PRHDT, FYEKMQ (reference sequence). The CDR3 sequence is 17 residues long. The CDR3 sequence is CASSPLLAGTGQETQYF. CDR3 DNA: TGTGCCAGCAGCCCCCTCCTGGCGGGAACAGGCCAAGAGACCCAGTACTTC. The full variable domain, in which reference TRBV13 and TRBJ2-5 provide the parts outside the CDR3, is AAGVIQSPRHLIKEKRETATLKCYPIPRHDTVYWYQQGPGQDPQFLISFYEKMQSDKGSIPDRFSAQQFSDYHSELNMSSLELGDSALYFCASSPLLAGTGQETQYFGPGTRLLVL.

The CDR3, as DNA: TGTGCCAGCAGCCTGAACGGTGGAGCTTTCTTT. Protein: CASSLNGGAFF. V and J are TRBV14 and TRBJ1-1, with unresolved D. Germline V CDR1 and CDR2: SGHDN, FVKESK. The CDR3 sequence is 11 residues long. V lost 4 bases and J lost 10, with 10 bases in between.

Comment on this clone: One end of the junction is discordant with germline, which a read error may explain. CDR3 DNA: TGCGTCAGCGCCTACAGGGACACAGATACGCAGTATTTT. Translation gives CVSAYRDTDTQYF. This sequence joins TRBV5-1 and TRBJ2-3; weak D call: TRBD1 (6 bases). Looked up from germline, CDR1 is SGHRS and CDR2 is YFSETQ. This CDR3 comprises 13 residues.

The chain joins TRBV7-2 to TRBJ2-1; D is uncertain. V shed 1 base and J shed 0 bases, with 7 bases lying between them. This CDR3 has 15 amino acids. In germline, CDR1 is SGHTA, CDR2 FQGNSA. CDR3 loop: CASSLEQNSYNEQFF. DNA of the CDR3: TGTGCCAGCAGCTTAGAACAAAACTCCTACAATGAGCAGTTCTTC.

This chain links TRBV4-3 with TRBJ2-1, with unresolved D. The CDR3 has 15 residues. The germline V gene encodes CDR1 LGHNA and CDR2 YSLEER. The ends were cut back, 1 base at V and 0 bases at J, with 7 bases in the middle. This CDR3 is CASSQVLGSYNEQFF. The CDR3 DNA follows: TGCGCCAGCAGCCAAGTCCTAGGCTCCTACAATGAGCAGTTCTTC.

This clone appeared a single time. This rearrangement joins TRBV5-1 to TRBJ2-7; 7 bases match TRBD2. V lost 8 bases to trimming and J lost 0 bases; unmatched junction nucleotides: 5. The V gene's germline CDR1 is SGHRS and CDR2 YFSETQ. The CDR3 has 13 residues. The CDR3 nucleotides are TGCGCCAGTGCGGGACTACCCTCCTACGAGCAGTACTTC. The encoded protein is CASAGLPSYEQYF. The variable domain in full, with the rest retrieved from reference TRBV5-1 and TRBJ2-7, is KAGVTQTPRYLIKTRGQQVTLSCSPISGHRSVSWYQQTPGQGLQFLFEYFSETQRNKGNFPGRFSGRQFSNSRSEMNVSTLELGDSALYLCASAGLPSYEQYFGPGTRLTVT.

The rearrangement links TRBV15 to TRBJ1-2; 7 nucleotides line up with TRBD1. The germline gives CDR1 LNHNV, CDR2 YYDKDF (reference sequence). V was clipped by 0 bases and J by 4 bases; unmatched bases: 5. The CDR3 totals 15 residues. CDR3 bases: TGTGCCACCAGCAGAGAAAATCAGGGGGGCTATGGCTACACCTTC. Its translation is CATSRENQGGYGYTF.

The chain carries TRBV4-1 and TRBJ2-7, with a possible D match to TRBD2 (5 bases). Germline CDR1 MGHRA, CDR2 YSYEKL. Trimming removed 1 base at V and 4 bases at J, with 11 bases between. The CDR3 consists of 14 residues. CDR3 in amino acids: CASSQGSGVYEQYF. In nucleotides, the CDR3 is TGCGCCAGCAGCCAAGGTTCCGGGGTTTACGAGCAGTACTTC.